A selection of T cell receptor beta chains follows, all from one sample in a study of Ad26.COV2.S vaccination and SARS-CoV-2 variants. The protocol was immunoSEQ multiplex PCR, while the TCRdb copy is restricted to in-frame clones and leaves out a portion. The table lists about 420,000 clones, around 87% of them singletons, with around 3.6% in the top ten. The source material was peripheral blood, sampled in a trial of Ad26.COV2.S vaccine versus placebo. These receptors originate from a person aged 18-65 years who received the Ad26.COV2.S COVID-19 vaccine or a placebo. Both conserved end residues are part of each CDR3. The D gene is left open where the match is weak. Not every row has a clone size; where given, it reads once, few, many or a size class.

d_call	v_call	clone_size	j_call	cdr3_aa	cdr3_nt
NA	TRBV19	NA	TRBJ2-2	CASSTIQGTGELFF	TGTGCCAGTAGTACGATACAGGGCACCGGGGAGCTGTTTTTT
TRBD1	TRBV19	NA	TRBJ2-1	CASSTVSRGRDEQFF	TGTGCCAGTAGTACGGTCAGCAGGGGGCGGGATGAGCAGTTCTTC
NA	TRBV18	once	TRBJ2-2	CASSPDLGELFF	TGTGCCAGCTCACCCGATCTGGGGGAGCTGTTTTTT
NA	TRBV14	NA	TRBJ2-1	CASSQARGRSYNEQFF	TGTGCCAGCAGCCAAGCAAGGGGACGCTCCTACAATGAGCAGTTCTTC
NA	TRBV6-1	NA	TRBJ2-7	CASSEAGGGLTDEQYF	TGTGCCAGCAGTGAAGCTGGCGGGGGCTTAACGGACGAGCAGTACTTC
NA	TRBV7-6	NA	TRBJ2-3	CASSPDLTTDTQYF	TGTGCCAGCAGCCCGGATCTTACCACAGATACGCAGTATTTT
NA	TRBV6-2/TRBV6-3	NA	TRBJ1-2	CASSYFGTVRGYTF	TGTGCCAGCAGTTACTTCGGGACTGTGAGAGGCTACACCTTC
NA	TRBV27	NA	TRBJ1-5	CASSPGPGRGQPQHF	TGTGCCAGCAGCCCAGGGCCAGGGCGGGGTCAGCCCCAGCATTTT
NA	TRBV20-1	once	TRBJ1-4	CSARGPEKLFF	TGCAGTGCTAGGGGCCCCGAAAAACTGTTTTTT
NA	TRBV28	NA	TRBJ2-5	CASSPRQQETQYF	TGTGCCAGCAGCCCTCGACAGCAAGAGACCCAGTACTTC
NA	TRBV19	NA	TRBJ1-1	CASRPGTGELNTEAFF	TGTGCCAGTAGACCCGGAACGGGAGAACTGAACACTGAAGCTTTCTTT
NA	TRBV27	NA	TRBJ2-2	CASSLSVERPRNTGELFF	TGTGCCAGCAGTTTGTCCGTTGAGCGACCGAGGAACACCGGGGAGCTGTTTTTT
TRBD1	TRBV5-1	NA	TRBJ1-2	CASSHGTGKDYGYTF	TGCGCCAGCAGCCACGGGACAGGGAAGGACTATGGCTACACCTTC
NA	TRBV6-2/TRBV6-3	once	TRBJ2-3	CASSYSAEPTDTQYF	TGTGCCAGCAGTTACTCGGCAGAACCTACAGATACGCAGTATTTT
TRBD1	TRBV5-6	once	TRBJ1-2	CASSLYPPGQQSDGYTF	TGTGCCAGCAGCCTCTACCCCCCGGGACAGCAAAGCGATGGCTACACCTTC
TRBD1	TRBV7-2	NA	TRBJ1-6	CASSFRTGGDNSPLHF	TGTGCCAGCAGCTTTAGGACAGGGGGTGATAATTCACCCCTCCACTTT
NA	TRBV4-2	NA	TRBJ1-5	CASSYTLTEWSNQPQHF	TGTGCCAGCAGCTACACCCTGACAGAGTGGAGCAATCAGCCCCAGCATTTT
TRBD2	TRBV19	NA	TRBJ2-7	CASSIDSGGYEQYF	TGTGCCAGTAGTATCGACAGCGGGGGCTACGAGCAGTACTTC
TRBD1	TRBV15	NA	TRBJ1-5	CATSSTDRGSNQPQHF	TGTGCCACCAGCAGCACGGACAGGGGGAGCAATCAGCCCCAGCATTTT
TRBD1	TRBV4-1	NA	TRBJ1-2	CASSHTGTAWGTYGYTF	TGCGCCAGCAGCCACACGGGGACAGCCTGGGGAACGTATGGCTACACCTTC
TRBD1	TRBV19	NA	TRBJ2-6	CASGQGANGANVLTF	TGTGCCAGCGGACAGGGGGCGAATGGGGCCAACGTCCTGACTTTC
TRBD2	TRBV2	once	TRBJ2-3	CASSPLRGLAGARDTQYF	TGTGCCAGCAGCCCACTTCGGGGACTAGCGGGGGCTCGGGATACGCAGTATTTT
NA	TRBV4-3	NA	TRBJ1-4	CASKPNAGGGLNEKLFF	TGCGCCAGCAAACCGAACGCGGGTGGAGGGCTTAATGAAAAACTGTTTTTT
NA	TRBV19	NA	TRBJ2-3	CASSIADPEATQYF	TGTGCCAGTAGTATAGCAGACCCGGAAGCTACGCAGTATTTT
NA	TRBV5-1	once	TRBJ2-7	CASSGGTIYYEQYF	TGCGCCAGCAGCGGAGGGACAATCTACTACGAGCAGTACTTC